The next 6 T cell receptor beta chains were all read from a single sample in a study of blood T cells in healthy people across ages. A second PCR, run for about 7 to 11 cycles, used a sample-barcoded 5' primer plus a J-beta primer mix. TCRdb redid the calling of the 5' RACE reads with MiXCR, one entry per CDR3 protein. This table has roughly 800,000 distinct CDR3 sequences, 25% appearing once. A further study also used this sample, focusing on T cells of mothers and their children.

The sequenced material came from blood. These receptors all come from a boy under 18 in good health.

Concerning this clonotype itself: An end of the junction does not agree with germline; a read error may underlie this. The rearrangement uses TRBV20-1 and TRBJ2-7, with D perhaps matching TRBD1 (5 bases). The germline gives CDR1 DFQATT, CDR2 SNEGSKA (reference sequence). The CDR3 covers 15 residues. CDR3 sequence (DNA): TGTAGTGCTAGAGATATCGAGCAGGGTTCCCATGAGCAGTACTTC. Amino acids: CSARDIEQGSHEQYF.

V is TRBV4-1 and J is TRBJ2-6, with 9 bases that match TRBD1. The CDR3 has 19 residues. In germline, CDR1 is MGHRA, CDR2 YSYEKL. The V and J ends lost 0 bases and 0 bases, in that order; junction bases with no gene match: 6. The CDR3 DNA sequence: TGCGCCAGCAGCCAAGATCACAGGGGGCCTTTCTCTGGGGCCAACGTCCTGACTTTC. It is translated as CASSQDHRGPFSGANVLTF.

V gene TRBV5-1 combines with J gene TRBJ1-5; D remains unclear. Trimming shortened V by 2 bases and J by 0 bases, and 12 bases separated the two germline ends. This CDR3 comprises 16 residues. The germline CDR1 and CDR2 sequences are SGHRS and YFSETQ. CDR3 sequence (DNA): TGCGCCAGCAGCTTCGACGGCCCGAATAGCAATCAGCCCCAGCATTTT. Translating gives CASSFDGPNSNQPQHF.

The rearrangement joins TRBV20-1 to TRBJ2-6; D unresolved. The V and J ends lost 3 bases and 0 bases respectively, with 9 bases between them. Per germline, CDR1 DFQATT and CDR2 SNEGSKA (reference sequence). This CDR3 has 15 amino acids. CDR3 nucleotides: TGCAGTGCTAGCCGTTATAGCTCTGGGGCCAACGTCCTGACTTTC. Translation gives CSASRYSSGANVLTF.

This clonotype showed up just a few times. The chain joins TRBV28 to TRBJ2-3, with TRBD1 matching over 9 bases. The CDR3 has 15 amino acids. Germline V gene sequence: CDR1 MDHEN, CDR2 SYDVKM. V dropped 5 bases and J dropped 5; count of bases not matched to a gene: 8. CDR3 sequence: CASSPGGQGRDTQYF. CDR3 coding DNA: TGTGCCAGCAGTCCTGGGGGACAGGGAAGAGATACGCAGTATTTT.

This clonotype was picked up a small number of times. V and J are TRBV19 and TRBJ1-2, with D unclear. Germline-derived CDR1 and CDR2 are LNHDA and SQIVND (reference sequence). V dropped 7 bases and J dropped 8 bases, with 14 bases sitting between them. The CDR3 runs to 12 residues. The CDR3 sequence: CASTNIRGGYTF. The CDR3, as DNA: TGTGCCAGTACGAACATACGTGGCGGCTACACCTTC.